These 18 T cell receptor beta chains originate from one sample sequenced in a study of T cells in Graves' hyperthyroidism and ophthalmopathy. TCR beta CDR3 region amplification was performed from RNA transcripts. The primer set for the first-round RT-PCR of the TCR CDR3 was HTBI. TCRdb re-called the multiplex PCR reads through MiXCR, storing one row per CDR3 protein. The sample contains approximately 210,000 distinct CDR3 sequences, more than 15% of which appear only once. Sequenced material: blood. These TCRs come from a man aged 50-60 years with Graves' hyperthyroidism.

Many counts were recorded for this clonotype. CDR3 residues: CASSLNRATEAFF. CDR3 DNA sequence: TGTGCCAGCAGTTTGAACAGAGCCACTGAAGCTTTCTTT. J is TRBJ1-1 and V is TRBV27, with D unresolved. The length of the CDR3 is 13 residues. Germline-derived CDR1 and CDR2 are MNHEY and SMNVEV (reference sequence). The V end was cut by 3 bases, the J end by 4 bases, with 9 bases between.

This clonotype was seen at least ten times. V is TRBV30 and J is TRBJ2-5; D not certain. Germline V gene sequence: CDR1 GTSNPN, CDR2 SVGIG (reference sequence). V was trimmed by 2 bases and J by 7 bases, leaving 14 bases between them. The CDR3 has 13 residues. CDR3 DNA: TGTGCCTGGAGTCCCACTCCAATCGGGACCCAGTACTTC. This codes for CAWSPTPIGTQYF.

This clonotype was counted many times. The chain is built from TRBV27 and TRBJ2-3; tentatively, D is TRBD1 or TRBD2 (5 bases each). The length of the CDR3 is 16 residues. V was clipped by 5 bases and J by 6 bases, with 21 bases between them. Germline-derived CDR1 and CDR2 are MNHEY and SMNVEV (reference sequence). The CDR3 protein is CASSLIGKGRIDTQYF. CDR3 in DNA: TGTGCCAGCAGTCTCATCGGAAAGGGACGTATTGATACGCAGTATTTT.

The rearrangement links TRBV12-5 to TRBJ2-3; tentatively, D is TRBD1 or TRBD2 (5 bases each). CDR1 and CDR2 (germline): LGHNT, FRNRAP. The CDR3 is made up of 15 amino acids. Trimming took 4 bases from V and 8 from J, leaving 19 bases between them. CDR3: CASGSTRGVQGTQYF. The CDR3 bases are TGTGCTAGTGGTTCCACAAGAGGGGTTCAGGGTACGCAGTATTTT. Based on the CDR3 plus reference TRBV12-5 and TRBJ2-3, the full variable domain is DARVTQTPRHKVTEMGQEVTMRCQPILGHNTVFWYRQTMMQGLELLAYFRNRAPLDDSGMPKDRFSAEMPDATLATLKIQPSEPRDSAVYFCASGSTRGVQGTQYFGPGTRLTVL.

This clonotype was counted a few times. This may come from a read error, since a much larger clone is one base off. The CDR3 region has the DNA TGTGCCAGCAGTTTCACAGGGGGTAGTAGCAATCAGCCCCAGCATTTT. It translates to CASSFTGGSSNQPQHF. The V call is TRBV28, the J call TRBJ1-5, with 8 bases identical to TRBD1. Germline assignment: CDR1 MDHEN and CDR2 SYDVKM. CDR3 length: 16 amino acids. Trimming cost V 3 bases and J 0 bases; bases outside gene matches: 4.

V and J are TRBV12-3 or TRBV12-4 and TRBJ1-2, with TRBD1 matching over 12 bases. Trimming took 5 bases from V and 7 from J; bases not matched to a gene: 8. This CDR3 region has 15 residues. This CDR3 is CASSRPGQGAGGYTF. The DNA of the CDR3 is TGTGCCAGCAGTCGTCCGGGACAGGGGGCCGGTGGCTACACCTTC.

The table lists this clonotype with many counts. V and J are TRBV28 and TRBJ2-7; TRBD2 might be the D (6 bases). The CDR3 has 13 amino acids. V gave up 6 bases and J gave up 5 bases, with 14 bases separating them. The V gene's germline CDR1 is MDHEN and CDR2 SYDVKM. The DNA of the CDR3 is TGTGCCAGCAGCCCCTCTAGCGACCACGAGCAGTACTTC. This encodes CASSPSSDHEQYF.

This clonotype was seen repeatedly, ten times or more. This chain links TRBV12-5 with TRBJ2-7; weak D call: TRBD2 (5 bases). Trimming removed 2 bases at V and 2 bases at J, with 10 bases between. CDR1 and CDR2 from the germline V gene are LGHNT and FRNRAP. CDR3 length equals 14 residues. DNA for the CDR3: TGTGCTAGTGGTTTGCACGGGGAACCCTACGAGCAGTACTTC. Translating gives CASGLHGEPYEQYF.

There are a few counts of this clonotype. The gene calls are TRBV3-1 and TRBJ2-6; 9 bases match TRBD2. V dropped 4 bases and J dropped 4; count of bases not matched to a gene: 2. This CDR3 is 15 amino acids long. The V gene's germline CDR1 is LGHDT and CDR2 YNNKEL (reference sequence). CDR3 residues: CASSRLAGGANVLTF. The CDR3 coding sequence is TGTGCCAGCAGCCGCCTAGCGGGGGGGGCCAACGTCCTGACTTTC.

In this sample, this clonotype turned up many times. The rearrangement joins TRBV27 to TRBJ2-5, with 10 bases that match TRBD2. The V segment lost 6 bases and the J segment 1 base; nucleotides outside the gene matches: 8. Germline-derived CDR1 and CDR2 are MNHEY and SMNVEV (reference sequence). This CDR3 contains 16 residues. The CDR3 loop is CASRPYSGRPQETQYF. In DNA form, the CDR3 reads TGTGCCAGCAGACCATATAGCGGGAGGCCCCAAGAGACCCAGTACTTC.

This clonotype was seen at least ten times. The chain uses TRBV11-3 and TRBJ2-1, with 7 nucleotides matching TRBD2. CDR3 length equals 15 residues. In germline, CDR1 is SGHNT, CDR2 YENEEA. J lost 5 bases, V lost 2 bases, and 6 bases had no gene match. The CDR3 sequence: CASSLRWLADNEQFF. CDR3 bases: TGTGCCAGCAGCTTACGGTGGCTAGCGGACAATGAGCAGTTCTTC.

The chain uses TRBV12-5 and TRBJ1-1, with TRBD1 matching over 7 bases. The J segment lost 7 bases and the V segment lost 4 bases, leaving 9 bases of the junction unmatched. The CDR3 is 14 amino acids. CDR1 LGHNT and CDR2 FRNRAP come from the germline V gene. DNA for the CDR3: TGTGCTAGTGGTTGGGGGGACAGAGGCTTTGAAGCTTTCTTT. Its translation: CASGWGDRGFEAFF.

J is TRBJ2-7 and V is TRBV20-1; 13 positions agree with TRBD2. This CDR3 spans 14 amino acids. Trimming removed 4 bases from V and 6 bases from J; junction bases left unmatched: 6. Germline CDR1 reads DFQATT; CDR2 reads SNEGSKA (reference sequence). The CDR3 DNA sequence: TGCAGTGCTACCGGACTAGCGGGAGCTCCCGAGCAGTACTTC. Translating gives CSATGLAGAPEQYF.

Worth noting for this clonotype: A much larger clone lies one base from this, so it may be a read error. J is TRBJ2-3 and V is TRBV2; D is possibly TRBD2 (6 bases). The CDR3 runs 12 residues. From germline, CDR1 is SNHLY and CDR2 FYNNEI. CDR3 amino acids: CASGTFTDMQYF. In DNA form, the CDR3 reads TGTGCCAGCGGGACTTTCACAGATATGCAGTATTTT. Complete variable domain (other parts from reference TRBV2 and TRBJ2-3): EPEVTQTPSHQVTQMGQEVILRCVPISNHLYFYWYRQILGQKVEFLVSFYNNEISEKSEIFDDQFSVERPDGSNFTLKIRSTKLEDSAMYFCASGTFTDMQYFGPGTRLTVL.

This clonotype was seen repeatedly, ten times or more. The rearrangement joins TRBV28 to TRBJ2-3; TRBD1 matches at 7 bases. This CDR3 contains 13 residues. Germline V gives CDR1 MDHEN, CDR2 SYDVKM. V trimming: 8 bases; J trimming: 3 bases; junction bases outside the gene matches: 5. For the CDR3, the DNA is TGTGCCAGCCAAGAGGGGGCAACAGATACGCAGTATTTT. Translation gives CASQEGATDTQYF.

This clonotype was counted between two and nine times. This chain uses TRBV4-2 with TRBJ2-1; the match to TRBD2 covers 12 bases. Germline lookup yields CDR1 LGHNA and CDR2 YNFKEQ. The J segment lost 5 bases and the V segment lost 7 bases, leaving 3 bases of the junction unmatched. This CDR3 has 14 amino acids. The CDR3 is CASTTSGSHNEQFF. The CDR3 region has the DNA TGTGCCAGCACGACTAGCGGGAGCCACAATGAGCAGTTCTTC.

This clonotype has only a few counts. V gene TRBV29-1 combines with J gene TRBJ2-1, with 7 positions matching TRBD2. There are 15 residues in the CDR3. Germline CDR1 reads SQVTM; CDR2 reads ANQGSEA. V lost 7 bases and J lost 0; bases outside the gene matches: 9. The DNA of the CDR3 is TGCAGCGCTAGTAGCGGGCCGAGCTCCTACAATGAGCAGTTCTTC. It specifies CSASSGPSSYNEQFF.

V is TRBV5-1 and J is TRBJ1-6; D gene ambiguous. The V gene lost 4 bases and the J gene lost 7 bases, with 12 bases spanning the gap. The CDR3 sequence is 14 residues long. Germline CDR1 SGHRS, CDR2 YFSETQ. The CDR3 sequence is CASSKDGLNSPLHF. CDR3 DNA sequence: TGCGCCAGCAGCAAGGACGGTCTAAATTCACCCCTCCACTTT.